A single sample is the source of the 2 T cell receptor beta chains below, sequenced in a study of shared clonotypes between healthy human individuals. The repertoire was sequenced with immunoSEQ multiplex PCR; TCRdb's copy has only in-frame clones and lacks some. The sample includes approximately 600,000 clones, 85% to 95% seen only once; the top ten take over 0.09%. Naive CD8 populations comprised CD45RO-negative cells positively selected for CCR7, excluding terminally differentiated effector memory CD45RA+ cells. Sequences were obtained from naive CD8+ T cells sorted from blood. Source of these receptors: a woman younger than 45 in good health.

This clone has a single count. The rearrangement links TRBV16 to TRBJ2-1; TRBD2 matches 8 bases. The trim removed 0 bases at V and 7 bases at J, leaving 8 bases unmatched. The CDR3 is 16 residues long. The V gene's germline CDR1 is KGHSY and CDR2 FQNENV. CDR3 sequence (DNA): TGTGCCAGCAGCCAATCGTTCTCGCGGGGGGAGAATGAGCAGTTCTTC. Its translation: CASSQSFSRGENEQFF.

This clone was counted only a few times. Other DNA sequences in the same sample also yield this CDR3. V is TRBV5-6 and J is TRBJ1-2; no clear D. The CDR3 loop spans 12 amino acids. V gave up 0 bases and J gave up 3 bases, with 3 bases separating them. In germline, CDR1 is SGHDT, CDR2 YYEEEE. CDR3 in amino acids: CASSLGDYGYTF. Written as DNA, the CDR3 is TGTGCCAGCAGCTTGGGAGACTATGGCTACACCTTC. The full variable domain, its missing parts supplied by reference TRBV5-6 and TRBJ1-2, is DAGVTQSPTHLIKTRGQQVTLRCSPKSGHDTVSWYQQALGQGPQFIFQYYEEEERQRGNFPDRFSGHQFPNYSSELNVNALLLGDSALYLCASSLGDYGYTFGSGTRLTVV.